The sequence of this T cell receptor (beta chain) was determined in a study of post-analysis software for immune sequencing data. Study-level findings and limits: The study found TRBV5-6, TRBV5-1 and TRBV20-1 among about five TRBV segments more frequent in patients than controls.

The TCR beta cDNA libraries contained unique molecular identifiers. MiXCR was run by TCRdb on the PCR reads, yielding one entry per CDR3 protein. The sample consists of 700,000 to 900,000 distinct CDR3 sequences, about 45% of them appearing once. About this clonotype: The antigen is unknown.

This CDR3 comprises 15 residues. V shed 0 bases and J shed 4 bases, with 12 bases lying between them. The germline V gene encodes CDR1 MNHEY and CDR2 SVGAGI. The sample comprised blood. The origin of this receptor is a girl between 10 and 17 years old with multiple sclerosis. This rearrangement joins TRBV6-5 to TRBJ1-1; D unclear. This CDR3 reads CASSYSTVLFTEAFF. The CDR3 DNA is TGTGCCAGCAGTTACTCGACCGTTCTTTTCACTGAAGCTTTCTTT.